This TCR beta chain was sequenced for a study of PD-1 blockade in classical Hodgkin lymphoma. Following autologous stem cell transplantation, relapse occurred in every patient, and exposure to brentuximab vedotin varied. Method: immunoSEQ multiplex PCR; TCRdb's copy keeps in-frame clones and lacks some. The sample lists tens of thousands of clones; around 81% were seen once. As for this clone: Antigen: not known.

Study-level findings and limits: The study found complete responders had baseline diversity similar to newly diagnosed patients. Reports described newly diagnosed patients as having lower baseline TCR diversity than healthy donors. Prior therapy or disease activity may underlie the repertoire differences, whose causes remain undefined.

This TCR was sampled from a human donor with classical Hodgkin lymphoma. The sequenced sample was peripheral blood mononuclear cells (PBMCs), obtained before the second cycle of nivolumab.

The CDR3 loop reads CASSSTGYNEQFF. The CDR3 nucleotides read TGTGCCAGCAGCTCGACAGGGTACAATGAGCAGTTCTTC. This chain joins TRBV7-2 and TRBJ2-1; 7 nucleotides align to TRBD1. The CDR3 is 13 amino acids. V was clipped by 4 bases and J by 4 bases; unmatched bases: 1. Per germline, CDR1 SGHTA and CDR2 FQGNSA.